This T cell receptor (beta chain) came from a study of shared clonotypes between healthy human individuals. The wider study: Researchers drew samples from a couple of women and a few men aged 18 to 49.

TCRdb keeps only in-frame clones here, not all; method: immunoSEQ multiplex PCR. The sample records about 510,000 clones, 79% being singletons. In its sample, this clone was seen a few times. The CDR3 totals 13 residues. CDR1 is SGHTA, CDR2 FQGTGA, per germline. The V end lost 3 bases, the J end lost 5 bases, and 8 bases lay between the germline ends. The source of this sequence is a woman aged 40 to 50 in good health. Some clones in this sample may be carry-over from other donors' samples. Sequencing was performed on PBMCs. J is TRBJ2-1 and V is TRBV7-3; no firm D call. The CDR3 nucleotides read TGTGCCAGCAGCTTCGCCGGAAACAATGAGCAGTTCTTC. This translates into CASSFAGNNEQFF.